This T cell receptor beta chain was recorded in a study of response to subunit inactivated influenza vaccine. CDR1 is DFQATT, CDR2 SNEGSKA, per germline (reference sequence). The V segment lost 5 bases and the J segment 7 bases; nucleotides outside the gene matches: 10. CDR3 length: 14 residues. A single record per CDR3 protein comes from TCRdb applying MiXCR to the RT-PCR reads. The sample has 450,000 to 600,000 distinct CDR3 sequences; 6.5% to 8% are singletons. Sequenced material: PBMCs from blood, taken 23 months after vaccination. This TCR derives from a man aged 50 to 69 who received an inactivated influenza vaccine. The gene calls are TRBV20-1 and TRBJ1-5; TRBD1 agrees at 8 bases. The CDR3 DNA reads TGCAGTGCTTCTCAGGGGGCCTCGGGGCAGCCCCAGCATTTT. This codes for CSASQGASGQPQHF.